This T cell receptor beta chain was retrieved from a study of shared clonotypes between healthy human individuals. Study conclusions and caveats: The diversity represented, both genetic and in exposure history, was limited by few donors.

In the case of this clone: No antigen is known for it.

Sequenced by immunoSEQ multiplex PCR; TCRdb stores in-frame clones only, minus some. The sample records about 1 million clones, more than 65% being singletons. The donors, all of them Caucasian adults, lived in Nashville, Tennessee. The TCR originated in a man aged 18 to 35 in good health. The sequenced sample was memory CD4+ T cells sorted from blood. Subset defined: CD45RA-negative fraction.

The CDR3 bases are TGTGCCAGCTCGGGTTCCTACAATCAGCCCCAGCATTTT. Its translation is CASSGSYNQPQHF. V gene TRBV6-1 combines with J gene TRBJ1-5; unclear D gene. This CDR3 spans 13 amino acids. Germline assignment: CDR1 MNHNS and CDR2 SASEGT. Trimming cost V 8 bases and J 3 bases, with 11 bases left between them.